One and the same sample provided the 10 T cell receptor beta chains below, sequenced in a study of T cells in Graves' hyperthyroidism and ophthalmopathy. RNA transcripts served as the template for amplifying TCR beta CDR3 regions. With the HTBI primer set, the TCR CDR3 went through a first round of RT-PCR. One entry per CDR3 protein, called by TCRdb with MiXCR from the multiplex PCR reads. The top ten clones hold around 31% of a sample with hundreds of thousands of distinct CDR3 sequences, approximately 40% of them seen once. Source material: blood. These receptors all stem from a woman between 40 and 55 years old with Graves' hyperthyroidism.

The chain combines TRBV11-1 with TRBJ1-1; no clear D gene. The CDR3 runs 15 residues. Germline assignment: CDR1 SGHAT and CDR2 FQDESV (reference sequence). Trimming removed 5 bases at V and 5 bases at J, with 18 bases between. The CDR3 DNA reads as TGTGCCAGCAGCCCCTTTCCTGGGAGGAGGACTGAAGCTTTCTTT. This sequence encodes CASSPFPGRRTEAFF. Based on the CDR3 plus reference TRBV11-1 and TRBJ1-1, the full variable domain is EAEVAQSPRYKITEKSQAVAFWCDPISGHATLYWYRQILGQGPELLVQFQDESVVDDSQLPKDRFSAERLKGVDSTLKIQPAELGDSAMYLCASSPFPGRRTEAFFGQGTRLTVV.

The chain is built from TRBV19 and TRBJ2-2; D assignment may be TRBD1 or TRBD2 (6 bases each). This CDR3 region has 15 residues. Trimming shortened V by 2 bases and J by 3 bases, and 10 bases separated the two germline ends. Germline V CDR1 and CDR2: LNHDA, SQIVND (reference sequence). CDR3 nucleotide sequence: TGTGCCAGTAGTATACCGGGGGCGGACACCGGGGAGCTGTTTTTT. It encodes CASSIPGADTGELFF.

This clonotype occurred a few times. This rearrangement joins TRBV6-5 to TRBJ2-7; D is possibly TRBD1 (6 bases). V lost 5 bases and J lost 0, with 17 bases in between. This CDR3 contains 16 residues. The germline V gene encodes CDR1 MNHEY and CDR2 SVGAGI. DNA of the CDR3: TGTGCCAGCAGTCGATCCGACAGGATAAACTCCTACGAGCAGTACTTC. The encoded protein is CASSRSDRINSYEQYF.

This chain links TRBV7-2 with TRBJ1-1; D call uncertain. V shed 0 bases and J shed 5 bases, with 13 bases lying between them. CDR1 and CDR2 from the germline V gene are SGHTA and FQGNSA. The CDR3 totals 15 residues. The CDR3: CASSLATGLRTEAFF. CDR3 nucleotide sequence: TGTGCCAGCAGCTTAGCGACTGGGCTGCGGACTGAAGCTTTCTTT.

In nucleotides, the CDR3 is TGTGCCAGCAGCCAAGCGGCGAGGGGCTACACCTTC. Protein product: CASSQAARGYTF. The chain employs TRBV3-1 and TRBJ1-2; unclear D gene. The CDR3 covers 12 residues. The V and J ends lost 1 base and 8 bases respectively, with 8 bases between them. CDR1 LGHDT and CDR2 YNNKEL come from the germline V gene (reference sequence). The full variable domain, in which reference TRBV3-1 and TRBJ1-2 provide the parts outside the CDR3, is DTAVSQTPKYLVTQMGNDKSIKCEQNLGHDTMYWYKQDSKKFLKIMFSYNNKELIINETVPNRFSPKSPDKAHLNLHINSLELGDSAVYFCASSQAARGYTFGSGTRLTVV.

The V gene is TRBV29-1, the J gene TRBJ1-4, with a weak D call TRBD1 (6 bases). The germline CDR1 and CDR2 sequences are SQVTM and ANQGSEA. The CDR3 sequence is 12 residues long. V lost 8 bases and J 8 bases, leaving 15 bases between the germline ends. The CDR3 nucleotides are TGCAGCTTGATCGGGGGCGACGAAAAACTGTTTTTT. This encodes CSLIGGDEKLFF. The variable domain in full, with the rest retrieved from reference TRBV29-1 and TRBJ1-4, is SAVISQKPSRDICQRGTSLTIQCQVDSQVTMMFWYRQQPGQSLTLIATANQGSEATYESGFVIDKFPISRPNLTFSTLTVSNMSPEDSSIYLCSLIGGDEKLFFGSGTQLSVL.

Comments on this clonotype: An end of the junction does not agree with germline; a read error may underlie this. The rearrangement joins TRBV7-8 to TRBJ1-5; 9 bases match TRBD1. The CDR3 length is 16 residues. Germline CDR1 SGHVS, CDR2 FQNEAQ. CDR3 sequence (DNA): TGCGCCAGCAGCCTGGGACAGGGACATAGTAATCAGCCCCAGCATTTT. Translated: CASSLGQGHSNQPQHF.

The V gene is TRBV24-1, the J gene TRBJ2-7; no definite D call. The ends were cut back, 6 bases at V and 7 bases at J, with 9 bases in the middle. CDR3 length: 11 amino acids. The germline gives CDR1 KGHDR, CDR2 SFDVKD. CDR3 in amino acids: CATSIDNEQYF. The CDR3 nucleotides read TGTGCCACCAGTATCGACAATGAGCAGTACTTC.

Ten or more counts support this clonotype. The gene calls are TRBV29-1 and TRBJ2-5; 11 bases match TRBD1. The ends lost 6 bases at V and 4 bases at J; junction bases unmatched: 1. CDR1 is SQVTM and CDR2 is ANQGSEA in the germline V gene. The CDR3 has 12 amino acids. The CDR3, as DNA: TGCAGCGTGGGGACAGGGGGAGAGACCCAGTACTTC. Residues: CSVGTGGETQYF.

This clonotype has at least ten counts. This chain joins TRBV7-9 and TRBJ1-2; D remains unclear. V was shortened by 0 bases and J by 13 bases, with 9 bases between the two germline ends. The germline gives CDR1 SEHNR, CDR2 FQNEAQ (reference sequence). CDR3 length: 11 amino acids. CDR3 amino acids: CASSLAPGSTF. In nucleotides, the CDR3 is TGTGCCAGCAGCTTAGCGCCGGGATCCACCTTC.